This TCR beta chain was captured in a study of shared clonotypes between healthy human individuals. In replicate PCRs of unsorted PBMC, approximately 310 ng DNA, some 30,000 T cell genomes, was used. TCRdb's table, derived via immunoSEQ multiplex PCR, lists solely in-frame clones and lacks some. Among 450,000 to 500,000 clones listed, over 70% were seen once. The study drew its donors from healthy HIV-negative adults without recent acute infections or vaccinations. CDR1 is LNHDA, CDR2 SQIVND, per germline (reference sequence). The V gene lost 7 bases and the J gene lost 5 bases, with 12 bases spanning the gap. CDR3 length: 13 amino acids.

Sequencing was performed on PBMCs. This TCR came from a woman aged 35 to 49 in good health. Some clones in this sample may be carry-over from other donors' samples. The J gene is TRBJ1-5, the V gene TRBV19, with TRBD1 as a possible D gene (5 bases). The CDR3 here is CASNGGTYQPQHF. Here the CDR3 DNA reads TGTGCCAGTAATGGGGGAACCTATCAGCCCCAGCATTTT.